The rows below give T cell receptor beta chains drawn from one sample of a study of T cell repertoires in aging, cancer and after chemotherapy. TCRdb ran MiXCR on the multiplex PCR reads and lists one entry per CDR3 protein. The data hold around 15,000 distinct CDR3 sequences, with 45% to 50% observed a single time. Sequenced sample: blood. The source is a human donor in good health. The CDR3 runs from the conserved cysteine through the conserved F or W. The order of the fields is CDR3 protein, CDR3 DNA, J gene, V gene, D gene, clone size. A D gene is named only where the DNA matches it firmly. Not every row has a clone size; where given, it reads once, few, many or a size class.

cdr3_aa: CASSPQTSGYNEQFF
cdr3_nt: TGTGCCAGCAGTCCCCAGACTAGCGGATACAATGAGCAGTTCTTC
j_call: TRBJ2-1
v_call: TRBV27
d_call: TRBD2
clone_size: NA

cdr3_aa: CASSFQDTGELFF
cdr3_nt: TGTGCCAGCAGTTTTCAGGACACCGGGGAGCTGTTTTTT
j_call: TRBJ2-2
v_call: TRBV6-2/TRBV6-3
d_call: NA
clone_size: NA

cdr3_aa: CATGGNRGDTQYF
cdr3_nt: TGTGCCACGGGCGGGAACCGGGGAGATACGCAGTATTTT
j_call: TRBJ2-3
v_call: TRBV6-5
d_call: NA
clone_size: NA

cdr3_aa: CASSTEGRADTQYF
cdr3_nt: TGTGCCAGTAGTACGGAGGGTCGTGCAGATACGCAGTATTTT
j_call: TRBJ2-3
v_call: TRBV19
d_call: NA
clone_size: few

cdr3_aa: CASSPPSNPTGELFF
cdr3_nt: TGTGCCAGCTCACCACCTAGCAATCCAACCGGGGAGCTGTTTTTT
j_call: TRBJ2-2
v_call: TRBV18
d_call: NA
clone_size: few

cdr3_aa: CASSPGGNYEQYF
cdr3_nt: TGTGCCAGTAGTCCCGGGGGAAACTACGAGCAGTACTTC
j_call: TRBJ2-7
v_call: TRBV19
d_call: NA
clone_size: NA

cdr3_aa: CATSSRLMNTDEQFF
cdr3_nt: TGTGCCACCAGCAGTCGGTTGATGAACACAGATGAGCAGTTCTTC
j_call: TRBJ2-1
v_call: TRBV15
d_call: NA
clone_size: NA

cdr3_aa: CASSYSQAATGELFF
cdr3_nt: TGTGCCAGCAGTTACTCACAAGCGGCCACCGGGGAGCTGTTTTTT
j_call: TRBJ2-2
v_call: TRBV6-5
d_call: NA
clone_size: NA

cdr3_aa: CASSLGLDPSGYGYTF
cdr3_nt: TGTGCCAGCAGCCTGGGGCTGGACCCCTCTGGCTATGGCTACACCTTC
j_call: TRBJ1-2
v_call: TRBV5-4
d_call: NA
clone_size: once

cdr3_aa: CSANPVLAGAYNEQFF
cdr3_nt: TGCAGCGCTAACCCGGTACTAGCGGGGGCCTACAATGAGCAGTTCTTC
j_call: TRBJ2-1
v_call: TRBV29-1
d_call: TRBD2
clone_size: few

cdr3_aa: CASVPPWLVGTDMQYF
cdr3_nt: TGTGCCAGCGTTCCCCCCTGGCTAGTCGGCACAGATATGCAGTATTTT
j_call: TRBJ2-3
v_call: TRBV6-1
d_call: NA
clone_size: NA

cdr3_aa: CASSVGQAPYEQYF
cdr3_nt: TGTGCCAGCAGTGTAGGACAGGCTCCCTACGAGCAGTACTTC
j_call: TRBJ2-7
v_call: TRBV6-1
d_call: TRBD1
clone_size: NA

cdr3_aa: CASSEYGRGYEQYF
cdr3_nt: TGTGCCAGCAGTGAATATGGCAGGGGTTACGAGCAGTACTTC
j_call: TRBJ2-7
v_call: TRBV6-1
d_call: NA
clone_size: NA

cdr3_aa: CASSLPGQGIYGYTF
cdr3_nt: TGTGCCAGTAGTTTACCGGGACAGGGGATCTATGGCTACACCTTC
j_call: TRBJ1-2
v_call: TRBV19
d_call: TRBD1
clone_size: NA

cdr3_aa: CASSLGASRHEQFF
cdr3_nt: TGTGCCAGCAGCTTGGGGGCTAGTAGGCATGAGCAGTTCTTC
j_call: TRBJ2-1
v_call: TRBV5-6
d_call: NA
clone_size: few

cdr3_aa: CASSFGSGELFF
cdr3_nt: TGTGCCAGCAGCTTCGGTTCCGGGGAGCTGTTTTTT
j_call: TRBJ2-2
v_call: TRBV5-6
d_call: NA
clone_size: NA

cdr3_aa: CASSPGLAGGRDEQYF
cdr3_nt: TGTGCCAGCAGCCCGGGACTAGCGGGTGGAAGAGACGAGCAGTACTTC
j_call: TRBJ2-7
v_call: TRBV27
d_call: TRBD2
clone_size: NA

cdr3_aa: CASSEGPWGNIQYF
cdr3_nt: TGTGCCAGCAGTGAGGGGCCGTGGGGGAACATTCAGTACTTC
j_call: TRBJ2-4
v_call: TRBV6-6
d_call: NA
clone_size: NA

cdr3_aa: CSVESGGGNTQYF
cdr3_nt: TGCAGCGTTGAATCGGGGGGCGGGAATACGCAGTATTTT
j_call: TRBJ2-3
v_call: TRBV29-1
d_call: NA
clone_size: medium-sized

cdr3_aa: CASTDTSGANVLTF
cdr3_nt: TGTGCCAGTACTGACACCTCTGGGGCCAACGTCCTGACTTTC
j_call: TRBJ2-6
v_call: TRBV19
d_call: NA
clone_size: NA

cdr3_aa: CSVEGLAGELFF
cdr3_nt: TGCAGCGTTGAGGGACTAGCGGGGGAGCTGTTTTTT
j_call: TRBJ2-2
v_call: TRBV29-1
d_call: TRBD2
clone_size: medium-sized

cdr3_aa: CAWRAGQGDTQYF
cdr3_nt: TGTGCCTGGAGGGCGGGACAGGGGGATACGCAGTATTTT
j_call: TRBJ2-3
v_call: TRBV30
d_call: TRBD1
clone_size: NA

cdr3_aa: CASSLGRNTGELFF
cdr3_nt: TGTGCCAGCAGTTTAGGGCGGAACACCGGGGAGCTGTTTTTT
j_call: TRBJ2-2
v_call: TRBV27
d_call: NA
clone_size: NA

cdr3_aa: CASSFDREAYEQYF
cdr3_nt: TGTGCCAGCAGTTTTGACAGGGAAGCCTACGAGCAGTACTTC
j_call: TRBJ2-7
v_call: TRBV6-5
d_call: TRBD1
clone_size: few

cdr3_aa: CASSRLTLAGEPYEQYF
cdr3_nt: TGTGCCAGCAGCCGCCTAACTCTAGCGGGAGAACCCTACGAGCAGTACTTC
j_call: TRBJ2-7
v_call: TRBV6-5
d_call: TRBD2
clone_size: NA

cdr3_aa: CATSASGDPAYNEQFF
cdr3_nt: TGTGCCACCAGCGCTTCCGGGGATCCCGCATACAATGAGCAGTTCTTC
j_call: TRBJ2-1
v_call: TRBV15
d_call: NA
clone_size: few